This T cell receptor (beta chain) was sequenced during a study of sequential checkpoint blockade in melanoma (dated by TCRdb to the late 2010s). Context from the whole study: In a 1:1 randomization, patients received either first-line nivolumab then ipilimumab (arm A) or ipilimumab then nivolumab (arm B). Maintenance nivolumab was given following each of the two trial sequences. In roughly 85% of the matched pre- and post-treatment tumor biopsy pairs, both biopsies came from the same lesion. For 20 to 25 patients, matched tumor biopsies were obtained before treatment and at week 13, following single-agent nivolumab (arm A) or ipilimumab (arm B). DNA from 75 to 95 pretreatment melanoma tumor samples underwent TCRbeta immunosequencing.

Here is what the overall study found, with its caveats: Clinical benefit was about 30 times more likely to be achieved by patients whose tumor T-cell fraction and clonality increased by week 13. Validation of the response-prediction model combining TCR metrics and mutation burden is needed in larger, independent patient cohorts. In the nivolumab-first arm (arm A), pretreatment tumor TIL clonality was associated with response (P = .04). Within-arm analyses of tumor T-cell fraction were limited by small sample sizes and reduced statistical power. Tumor T-cell fraction and clonality correlated with PD-L1 staining and CD8+ T-cell counts but not with mutational load.

The immunoSEQ Assay was used to immunosequence TCRbeta CDR3 regions from genomic DNA. Genomic DNA was amplified by bias-controlled multiplex PCR before high-throughput sequencing. The paper's processing steps were these. To quantify the absolute abundance of each unique TCRbeta CDR3 region, the sequences were collapsed and filtered. Clonality was defined as 1 minus Pielou's evenness and was calculated using productive rearrangements only. To compute tumor T-cell fraction, TCRbeta template counts were normalized to usable DNA, with usable DNA estimated from several housekeeping genes. Clones with significantly greater frequencies in on-treatment versus baseline samples were identified using a previously published method. TCRdb retrieved this table from immuneACCESS and kept in-frame rearrangements only. Not all clones are present; in checked studies, unresolved V genes account for under half, and no reason is known for the remainder. V and J calls and clone size are as listed in that table; D and trimming were resolved from the DNA. The sample yields under 4,000 clones; 15% to 20% were counted once. The top ten hold more than 14% of the sample.

Interpreted using the paper, the treatment or condition label stands for: randomized to nivolumab then ipilimumab (arm A) or the reverse (arm B). None of the trial patients had been given prior DNA-damaging chemotherapy. Samples were obtained from patients with melanoma enrolled in CheckMate 064, a randomized, open-label phase II trial of sequential checkpoint blockade. Tumor TCR sequencing used genomic DNA from formalin-fixed paraffin-embedded (FFPE) tissue samples. This clone was seen many times. There is no known antigen for this receptor. No base quality values were provided; no much bigger clone lies one nucleotide off. The sample holds other DNA sequences that translate to the same CDR3. The CDR3, from cysteine to phenylalanine, totals 17 residues. The sequence is cut down to CDR3 DNA, 51 bases in frame from base 1. According to the germline V gene, CDR1 reads SGHNT and CDR2 reads YENEEA. Trimmed from V: 5 bases; trimmed from J: 1 base; junction bases lacking a gene match: 3.

This receptor chain uses TRBV11-3 and TRBJ2-2, with 14 bases matching TRBD2. Sequences were derived from tumor tissue (inferred from file names), sampled from a patient given nivolumab and ipilimumab in sequence. The clonotype comes from a human donor with melanoma. The DNA reads TGTGCCAGCAGCAGGACTAGCGGGGGGCTGAACACCGGGGAGCTGTTTTTT. This encodes CASSRTSGGLNTGELFF. The CDR3 plus the reference TRBV11-3 and TRBJ2-2 genes for the other parts give the full variable domain: EAGVVQSPRYKIIEKKQPVAFWCNPISGHNTLYWYLQNLGQGPELLIRYENEEAVDDSQLPKDRFSAERLKGVDSTLKIQPAELGDSAVYLCASSRTSGGLNTGELFFGEGSRLTVL.